This T cell receptor beta chain comes out of a study of identical twins. Notes on the study in general: Cross-sectional statistical analysis was relied on for the conclusions, without the same donors being followed. Low generation probability was overrepresented in out-of-frame alpha sequences shared by twins.

This clonotype came up a few times. Its antigen is unknown. In every case, the donor was a healthy Caucasian. V shed 0 bases and J 1 base; nucleotides not matched to a gene: 6. CDR1 and CDR2 from the germline V gene are LGHNA and YNFKEQ. The CDR3 totals 17 residues. Template switching added a universal primer site; cDNA carried unique molecular identifiers. TCRdb passed the 5' RACE reads through MiXCR, listing each CDR3 protein once. Here the sample spans approximately 890,000 distinct CDR3 sequences, 9% to 15% being singletons. The same data also contributed to another study, on yellow fever vaccine responses in identical twins.

The clonotype comes from a woman under 30 in good health. The genes are TRBV4-2 and TRBJ1-1; TRBD1 matches at 9 bases. Sequenced material: PBMCs. The CDR3 nucleotides read TGTGCCAGCAGCCAAGATGTAGGGGGACAGGGGAACACTGAAGCTTTCTTT. Its protein is CASSQDVGGQGNTEAFF.